The clone carrying this T cell receptor beta chain came up many times. The investigators amplified TCR beta CDR3 regions from RNA transcripts. RT-PCR in the first round (using the HTBI primer set) targeted the TCR CDR3. TCRdb independently ran MiXCR on the multiplex PCR reads; one entry per CDR3 protein. The sample yields about 530,000 distinct CDR3 sequences, about 15% seen once. This specimen comes from a study of T cells in Graves' hyperthyroidism and ophthalmopathy. Sequencing input: blood. This receptor was identified in a woman between 18 and 29 years old with Graves' ophthalmopathy.

The CDR3 DNA follows: TGTGCCAGCAGCTTAGAGCGGGGTATGAACACTGAAGCTTTCTTT. Protein: CASSLERGMNTEAFF. The chain has TRBV11-2 and TRBJ1-1, with D unclear. In germline, CDR1 is SGHAT, CDR2 FQNNGV. With 0 bases removed from V and 0 bases from J, the gap between germline ends came to 8 bases. The CDR3 is 15 amino acids.